This T cell receptor beta chain was captured in a study of metastatic and nonmetastatic thyroid tumors. Study-wide background: Repertoire comparison spanned blood and tumor or nodule tissue of malignant and benign thyroid patients. Study findings and constraints: Compared with benign nodules, malignant thyroid tumors were reported to have significantly higher TCR beta diversity in both blood and tumor.

Thyroid surgery had not been preceded by any treatment in any patient. This clone was seen at least ten times. Antigen unknown. Per the authors' pipeline: A papillary thyroid cancer distant-metastasis classifier was built from CDR3 differences across clinicopathological groups. TCRdb reprocessed the PCR reads using MiXCR. The V and J calls here are based on TCRdb, not the publication. The profile shows about 70,000 clones, 18% of them singletons. CDR1 LNHDA and CDR2 SQIVND come from the germline V gene (reference sequence). The CDR3 loop spans 14 amino acids. Trimming left V 5 bases short and J 0 bases short, with 11 bases between.

Sequencing used blood. This clonotype was sampled from a female donor with papillary thyroid cancer or a benign thyroid nodule (not recorded which). Some clones in this sample may be carry-over from other donors' samples. The chain carries TRBV19 and TRBJ2-7, with TRBD2 as a possible D gene (6 bases). The CDR3 loop reads CASSVSGSSYEQYF. The CDR3 bases are TGTGCCAGTAGTGTTAGCGGTAGCTCCTACGAGCAGTACTTC.